This T cell receptor beta chain originates from a study of long-term antiretroviral therapy in people with HIV. Study results and caveats: Pre-ART expanded clones dominated the repertoire at every time point. After ART, diversity increased yet remained lower than transplant donor controls. Neither ART adherence, viral resistance nor therapy changes were documented.

V was trimmed by 6 bases and J by 4 bases, leaving 9 bases between them. Germline lookup yields CDR1 DFQATT and CDR2 SNEGSKA (reference sequence). This CDR3 is 11 amino acids long. The sample holds one count of this clone. Its antigen is unknown. It was version v3.0 of the immunoSEQ assay that was run at survey level. Researchers set sequencing to target roughly 35,000-55,000 T-cell genomes per sample. The assay was immunoSEQ multiplex PCR, and TCRdb's table has in-frame clones only and misses some. The repertoire holds just over 15,000 clones, about 86% seen once, with 15% to 20% in the top ten. The receptor was derived from a man in his forties or fifties with HIV. The chain couples TRBV20-1 to TRBJ1-2; no firm D call. The material sequenced was unsorted PBMCs, taken just before starting antiretroviral therapy. The CDR3 sequence: CSAQWFYGYTF. The CDR3 coding sequence is TGCAGTGCCCAATGGTTCTATGGCTACACCTTC.